Listed below are T cell receptor beta chains from one sample, sequenced in a study of cytomegalovirus exposure and HLA in healthy donors. Assay used: immunoSEQ multiplex PCR; TCRdb lists only in-frame clones, some missing. This sample has 150,000 to 200,000 clones, with around 80% found just once. Input material: PBMCs. These TCRs come from a man between 18 and 35 years old in good health and CMV-seronegative. Both conserved end residues are part of each CDR3. Fields, in order: D gene, J gene, clone size, V gene, CDR3 protein, CDR3 DNA. D genes are given only for firm matches. The size of a clone is reported for some rows only, either as once, few or many, or as a class for expanded clones.

d_call: .; j_call: TRBJ2-7; clone_size: .; v_call: TRBV28; cdr3_aa: CASSLEIKDYEQYF; cdr3_nt: TGTGCCAGCAGTCTAGAAATCAAGGACTACGAGCAGTACTTC
d_call: .; j_call: TRBJ1-1; clone_size: .; v_call: TRBV5-4; cdr3_aa: CASSFDSSEAFF; cdr3_nt: TGTGCCAGCAGCTTCGACAGTAGTGAAGCTTTCTTT
d_call: .; j_call: TRBJ1-3; clone_size: .; v_call: TRBV5-4; cdr3_aa: CASSGPGSGNTIYF; cdr3_nt: TGTGCCAGCAGCGGTCCGGGATCCGGAAACACCATATATTTT
d_call: TRBD1; j_call: TRBJ2-5; clone_size: .; v_call: TRBV6-1; cdr3_aa: CASSELSGGGQETQYF; cdr3_nt: TGTGCCAGCAGTGAGTTATCAGGGGGCGGCCAAGAGACCCAGTACTTC
d_call: .; j_call: TRBJ2-7; clone_size: .; v_call: TRBV15; cdr3_aa: CATSRAQRERAGEQYF; cdr3_nt: TGTGCCACCAGCAGAGCCCAACGGGAGCGGGCTGGCGAGCAGTACTTC
d_call: TRBD1; j_call: TRBJ2-2; clone_size: .; v_call: TRBV6-5; cdr3_aa: CASSYSHRGRTGELFF; cdr3_nt: TGTGCCAGCAGTTACTCCCACAGGGGAAGGACCGGGGAGCTGTTTTTT
d_call: TRBD1; j_call: TRBJ2-1; clone_size: .; v_call: TRBV2; cdr3_aa: CASSESLGQGSNEQFF; cdr3_nt: TGTGCCAGCAGTGAATCGCTGGGACAGGGATCCAATGAGCAGTTCTTC
d_call: .; j_call: TRBJ2-7; clone_size: .; v_call: TRBV5-1; cdr3_aa: CASSLRPGSYEQYF; cdr3_nt: TGCGCCAGCAGCTTGAGGCCAGGATCCTACGAGCAGTACTTC
d_call: TRBD2; j_call: TRBJ2-1; clone_size: .; v_call: TRBV4-1; cdr3_aa: CASSQPGLAGVKEQFF; cdr3_nt: TGCGCCAGCAGCCAGCCGGGACTAGCGGGAGTTAAGGAGCAGTTCTTC
d_call: TRBD1; j_call: TRBJ2-7; clone_size: .; v_call: TRBV5-5; cdr3_aa: CASSWGPGQGSYEQYF; cdr3_nt: TGTGCCAGCAGCTGGGGTCCGGGACAGGGATCCTACGAGCAGTACTTC
d_call: .; j_call: TRBJ1-4; clone_size: .; v_call: TRBV10-3; cdr3_aa: CAISTGVEEKLFF; cdr3_nt: TGTGCCATCAGTACGGGAGTAGAAGAAAAACTGTTTTTT
d_call: .; j_call: TRBJ1-5; clone_size: .; v_call: TRBV19; cdr3_aa: CASSPGQEVQPQHF; cdr3_nt: TGTGCCAGTAGTCCGGGACAAGAAGTCCAGCCCCAGCATTTT
d_call: .; j_call: TRBJ1-2; clone_size: .; v_call: TRBV12-2; cdr3_aa: CASRSDRRFYGYTF; cdr3_nt: TGTGCAAGTCGCTCGGACAGGCGTTTCTATGGCTACACCTTC
d_call: .; j_call: TRBJ2-6; clone_size: .; v_call: TRBV7-2; cdr3_aa: CASSWGVSGANVLTF; cdr3_nt: TGTGCCAGCAGCTGGGGCGTCTCTGGGGCCAACGTCCTGACTTTC
d_call: TRBD2; j_call: TRBJ2-3; clone_size: .; v_call: TRBV2; cdr3_aa: CASSEDIAGAGSDTQYF; cdr3_nt: TGTGCCAGCAGCGAAGATATCGCGGGAGCAGGGTCAGATACGCAGTATTTT
d_call: .; j_call: TRBJ2-7; clone_size: .; v_call: TRBV6-1; cdr3_aa: CASRRSSYEQYF; cdr3_nt: TGTGCCAGCAGAAGGAGCTCCTACGAGCAGTACTTC
d_call: TRBD2; j_call: TRBJ2-5; clone_size: .; v_call: TRBV9; cdr3_aa: CASSVVGSGSIETQYF; cdr3_nt: TGTGCCAGCAGCGTAGTGGGTAGCGGGAGTATAGAGACCCAGTACTTC
d_call: .; j_call: TRBJ2-3; clone_size: .; v_call: TRBV18; cdr3_aa: CASSPEQGGSTDTQYF; cdr3_nt: TGTGCCAGCTCACCAGAACAGGGTGGGAGCACAGATACGCAGTATTTT
d_call: TRBD1; j_call: TRBJ2-5; clone_size: .; v_call: TRBV9; cdr3_aa: CASSARQGVPAQETQYF; cdr3_nt: TGTGCCAGCAGCGCTCGACAGGGTGTGCCAGCCCAAGAGACCCAGTACTTC
d_call: TRBD2; j_call: TRBJ2-3; clone_size: .; v_call: TRBV10-3; cdr3_aa: CAISDSFSGRTRSTDTQYF; cdr3_nt: TGTGCCATCAGTGATTCTTTTAGCGGGAGGACCCGTAGCACAGATACGCAGTATTTT
d_call: .; j_call: TRBJ1-6; clone_size: .; v_call: TRBV5-1; cdr3_aa: CASSLEPGENSPLHF; cdr3_nt: TGCGCCAGCAGCTTGGAGCCAGGGGAGAATTCACCCCTCCACTTT
d_call: .; j_call: TRBJ2-4; clone_size: few; v_call: TRBV5-4; cdr3_aa: CASSFWQGKNIQYF; cdr3_nt: TGTGCCAGCAGCTTTTGGCAGGGGAAAAACATTCAGTACTTC
d_call: TRBD2; j_call: TRBJ2-5; clone_size: once; v_call: TRBV4-3; cdr3_aa: CASSQGLAGALETQYF; cdr3_nt: TGCGCCAGCAGCCAAGGGTTAGCGGGGGCCCTAGAGACCCAGTACTTC
d_call: .; j_call: TRBJ2-1; clone_size: .; v_call: TRBV7-9; cdr3_aa: CASSLWEPNEQFF; cdr3_nt: TGTGCCAGCAGCTTATGGGAGCCCAATGAGCAGTTCTTC
d_call: TRBD1; j_call: TRBJ1-1; clone_size: .; v_call: TRBV7-2; cdr3_aa: CASSWTGGTRVNTEAFF; cdr3_nt: TGTGCCAGCAGCTGGACAGGGGGCACTAGGGTGAACACTGAAGCTTTCTTT
d_call: TRBD2; j_call: TRBJ2-5; clone_size: .; v_call: TRBV4-3; cdr3_aa: CASSQALTTSGTQETQYF; cdr3_nt: TGCGCCAGCAGCCAAGCTCTCACCACTAGCGGGACCCAAGAGACCCAGTACTTC
d_call: TRBD2; j_call: TRBJ2-3; clone_size: .; v_call: TRBV7-2; cdr3_aa: CATWTSGFTDTQYF; cdr3_nt: TGTGCCACCTGGACTAGCGGCTTCACAGATACGCAGTATTTT
d_call: .; j_call: TRBJ2-5; clone_size: .; v_call: TRBV2; cdr3_aa: CASSEKQTQYF; cdr3_nt: TGTGCCAGCAGTGAAAAGCAGACCCAGTACTTC
d_call: .; j_call: TRBJ2-1; clone_size: .; v_call: TRBV19; cdr3_aa: CASTPDSSYNEQFF; cdr3_nt: TGTGCCAGTACCCCGGACTCGTCCTACAATGAGCAGTTCTTC
d_call: .; j_call: TRBJ2-7; clone_size: .; v_call: TRBV27; cdr3_aa: CASSSGEPYEQYF; cdr3_nt: TGTGCCAGCAGTTCCGGTGAACCCTACGAGCAGTACTTC
d_call: TRBD2; j_call: TRBJ2-3; clone_size: .; v_call: TRBV11-1; cdr3_aa: CASSLATSGITDTQYF; cdr3_nt: TGTGCCAGCAGCTTAGCTACTAGCGGGATCACAGATACGCAGTATTTT
d_call: .; j_call: TRBJ1-4; clone_size: .; v_call: TRBV7-6; cdr3_aa: CASSLVGGPGEKLFF; cdr3_nt: TGTGCCAGCAGCTTAGTAGGTGGGCCCGGTGAAAAACTGTTTTTT
d_call: TRBD1; j_call: TRBJ2-7; clone_size: .; v_call: TRBV6-4; cdr3_aa: CASSRRQGDEQYF; cdr3_nt: TGTGCCAGCAGCCGCAGACAGGGGGACGAGCAGTACTTC
d_call: .; j_call: TRBJ2-7; clone_size: .; v_call: TRBV20-1; cdr3_aa: CSASWRRKVYF; cdr3_nt: TGCAGTGCTTCCTGGCGGAGAAAAGTGTACTTC
d_call: TRBD1; j_call: TRBJ1-1; clone_size: few; v_call: TRBV10-3; cdr3_aa: CAIRQGGTEAFF; cdr3_nt: TGTGCCATCAGACAGGGGGGAACTGAAGCTTTCTTT
d_call: TRBD1; j_call: TRBJ2-2; clone_size: .; v_call: TRBV9; cdr3_aa: CASSPRQGSTGELFF; cdr3_nt: TGTGCCAGCAGCCCCCGACAGGGGAGCACCGGGGAGCTGTTTTTT
d_call: TRBD2; j_call: TRBJ2-2; clone_size: .; v_call: TRBV5-1; cdr3_aa: CASRSGGENTGELFF; cdr3_nt: TGCGCCAGCCGGAGCGGGGGGGAAAACACCGGGGAGCTGTTTTTT
d_call: TRBD1; j_call: TRBJ1-1; clone_size: .; v_call: TRBV28; cdr3_aa: CASSFTDRGTEAFF; cdr3_nt: TGTGCCAGCAGTTTTACCGACAGGGGAACTGAAGCTTTCTTT
d_call: TRBD1; j_call: TRBJ1-5; clone_size: .; v_call: TRBV19; cdr3_aa: CASSRRRQGVNDQPQHF; cdr3_nt: TGTGCCAGTAGTAGGCGGCGGCAGGGGGTGAACGATCAGCCCCAGCATTTT
d_call: TRBD1; j_call: TRBJ1-1; clone_size: .; v_call: TRBV6-1; cdr3_aa: CASSQQGFRTEAFF; cdr3_nt: TGTGCCAGCAGTCAACAGGGGTTCCGCACTGAAGCTTTCTTT
d_call: TRBD2; j_call: TRBJ2-1; clone_size: .; v_call: TRBV9; cdr3_aa: CASTLAGGPDEQFF; cdr3_nt: TGTGCCAGCACCCTAGCGGGGGGGCCGGATGAGCAGTTCTTC
d_call: TRBD1; j_call: TRBJ1-6; clone_size: few; v_call: TRBV10-1; cdr3_aa: CASSRGQNNSPLHF; cdr3_nt: TGCGCCAGCAGCAGGGGGCAAAATAATTCACCCCTCCACTTT
d_call: TRBD1; j_call: TRBJ1-1; clone_size: .; v_call: TRBV19; cdr3_aa: CASSRKGQGASIEAFF; cdr3_nt: TGTGCCAGTAGTAGAAAGGGACAGGGGGCCTCGATAGAAGCTTTCTTT
d_call: .; j_call: TRBJ2-2; clone_size: .; v_call: TRBV27; cdr3_aa: CASSILLNTGELFF; cdr3_nt: TGTGCCAGCAGTATACTCCTGAACACCGGGGAGCTGTTTTTT
d_call: TRBD1; j_call: TRBJ1-5; clone_size: .; v_call: TRBV19; cdr3_aa: CASDRGNPSSNQPQHF; cdr3_nt: TGTGCCAGTGACAGGGGGAATCCGTCTAGCAATCAGCCCCAGCATTTT
d_call: .; j_call: TRBJ1-2; clone_size: .; v_call: TRBV7-9; cdr3_aa: CASRSSGDNGYTF; cdr3_nt: TGTGCCAGCAGGAGTTCAGGGGACAATGGCTACACCTTC
d_call: .; j_call: TRBJ2-7; clone_size: once; v_call: TRBV29-1; cdr3_aa: CSVERPGVPYEQYF; cdr3_nt: TGCAGCGTCGAGCGGCCAGGGGTCCCCTACGAGCAGTACTTC
d_call: .; j_call: TRBJ1-2; clone_size: .; v_call: TRBV18; cdr3_aa: CASSPPLGAVPYGYTF; cdr3_nt: TGTGCCAGCTCACCACCGCTGGGGGCAGTACCCTATGGCTACACCTTC
d_call: .; j_call: TRBJ1-3; clone_size: .; v_call: TRBV7-9; cdr3_aa: CASSLDRGGGNTIYF; cdr3_nt: TGTGCCAGCAGCTTAGATCGGGGAGGTGGAAACACCATATATTTT
d_call: .; j_call: TRBJ2-3; clone_size: .; v_call: TRBV4-2; cdr3_aa: CASSQEEVPAPHTDTQYF; cdr3_nt: TGTGCCAGCAGCCAAGAAGAGGTACCAGCCCCCCACACAGATACGCAGTATTTT
d_call: TRBD2; j_call: TRBJ2-1; clone_size: .; v_call: TRBV5-6; cdr3_aa: CASSQSGGSEQFF; cdr3_nt: TGTGCCAGCAGCCAGTCGGGCGGGAGTGAGCAGTTCTTC